The rows below give T cell receptor beta chains drawn from one sample of a study of cytomegalovirus exposure and HLA in healthy donors. Profiled with immunoSEQ multiplex PCR; TCRdb holds only in-frame clones, not every one. The data hold under 150,000 clones, with around 72% observed a single time. Sequences were obtained from PBMCs. The receptors originated from a woman aged 40 to 55 in good health and CMV-seronegative. CDR3s include the opening cysteine and the closing phenylalanine or tryptophan. Fields, in order: CDR3 DNA, CDR3 protein, V gene, D gene, clone size, J gene. The D gene is left open where the match is weak. The size entry is marked missing in some rows and otherwise reads once, few, many or a size class.

cdr3_nt: TGTGCCAGCAGCTTATGGGCCACATATCGACAGGGGGCAAGGGACGATGGCTACACCTTC; cdr3_aa: CASSLWATYRQGARDDGYTF; v_call: TRBV7-3; d_call: TRBD1; clone_size: NA; j_call: TRBJ1-2
cdr3_nt: TGTGCCAGCAGCTACCCAAGGGAGGACTATGGCTACACCTTC; cdr3_aa: CASSYPREDYGYTF; v_call: TRBV7-9; d_call: NA; clone_size: NA; j_call: TRBJ1-2
cdr3_nt: TGCGCCAGCAGCCCGGGGACAGGCCGAGATACGCAGTATTTT; cdr3_aa: CASSPGTGRDTQYF; v_call: TRBV5-1; d_call: TRBD1; clone_size: NA; j_call: TRBJ2-3
cdr3_nt: TGCGCCGGCAGCCAAGAAAAGCGGGAGAGGGGAAATGAGCAGTTCTTC; cdr3_aa: CAGSQEKRERGNEQFF; v_call: TRBV4-1; d_call: TRBD2; clone_size: NA; j_call: TRBJ2-1
cdr3_nt: TGTGCCAGCAGTTACTTTGCGGGGATAGCCGGGGAGCTGTTTTTT; cdr3_aa: CASSYFAGIAGELFF; v_call: TRBV6-5; d_call: NA; clone_size: once; j_call: TRBJ2-2
cdr3_nt: TGTGCCAGTAGTATTGAGCTAGCGGATTACCGGTCTTGGGAGACCCAGTACTTC; cdr3_aa: CASSIELADYRSWETQYF; v_call: TRBV19; d_call: TRBD2; clone_size: NA; j_call: TRBJ2-5
cdr3_nt: TGCAGTGGTTTACTACAAGAGACCCAGTACTTC; cdr3_aa: CSGLLQETQYF; v_call: TRBV20-1; d_call: NA; clone_size: NA; j_call: TRBJ2-5
cdr3_nt: TGTGCCAGCAGCTTATATGTTGGGGGCTCTGAAGCTTTCTTT; cdr3_aa: CASSLYVGGSEAFF; v_call: TRBV11-2; d_call: NA; clone_size: NA; j_call: TRBJ1-1
cdr3_nt: TGTGCCTGGAGTGTAGGGACAACTAGCACAGATACGCAGTATTTT; cdr3_aa: CAWSVGTTSTDTQYF; v_call: TRBV30; d_call: NA; clone_size: NA; j_call: TRBJ2-3
cdr3_nt: TGTGCCAGCAGTTCACAGAGCCCGGGGGGCTACACCTTC; cdr3_aa: CASSSQSPGGYTF; v_call: TRBV27; d_call: NA; clone_size: NA; j_call: TRBJ1-2
cdr3_nt: TGTGCCAGCAGCGGGGGTGGGGCAGGCGGAAACACCATATATTTT; cdr3_aa: CASSGGGAGGNTIYF; v_call: TRBV9; d_call: NA; clone_size: NA; j_call: TRBJ1-3
cdr3_nt: TGTGCCAGCAGTCCATTTACCGGGGAGCTGTTTTTT; cdr3_aa: CASSPFTGELFF; v_call: TRBV28; d_call: NA; clone_size: NA; j_call: TRBJ2-2
cdr3_nt: TGTGCCTGGAGTGCCGGGACAGGGTCCTATGGCTACACCTTC; cdr3_aa: CAWSAGTGSYGYTF; v_call: TRBV30; d_call: TRBD1; clone_size: once; j_call: TRBJ1-2
cdr3_nt: TGTGATACGCAGTGGGGCCCGAACTTC; cdr3_aa: CDTQWGPNF; v_call: TRBV27; d_call: NA; clone_size: NA; j_call: TRBJ2-5
cdr3_nt: TGTGCCAGCAGCCCCCCCGGGACAGAGAAAGAGACCCAGTACTTC; cdr3_aa: CASSPPGTEKETQYF; v_call: TRBV13; d_call: TRBD1; clone_size: few; j_call: TRBJ2-5
cdr3_nt: TGCGCCAGCAGCCCACCCCTAAATATTAGGACAGAGGAGACCCAGTACTTC; cdr3_aa: CASSPPLNIRTEETQYF; v_call: TRBV5-1; d_call: NA; clone_size: NA; j_call: TRBJ2-5
cdr3_nt: TGTGCCAGCAGTGACTCAGCGGGAGGGCCAGATACGCAGTATTTT; cdr3_aa: CASSDSAGGPDTQYF; v_call: TRBV6-4; d_call: TRBD2; clone_size: once; j_call: TRBJ2-3
cdr3_nt: TGTGCCAGCAGCTCCGGGACTACCACTGAGCAGTTCTTC; cdr3_aa: CASSSGTTTEQFF; v_call: TRBV13; d_call: TRBD2; clone_size: NA; j_call: TRBJ2-1
cdr3_nt: TGTGCCAGCAGCTCTAGCGTGTCTAGCACAGATACGCAGTATTTT; cdr3_aa: CASSSSVSSTDTQYF; v_call: TRBV5-6; d_call: NA; clone_size: NA; j_call: TRBJ2-3
cdr3_nt: TGTGCCAGCAGAAGGACAGGGGTGGTCGAGCAGTACTTC; cdr3_aa: CASRRTGVVEQYF; v_call: TRBV6-5; d_call: TRBD1; clone_size: NA; j_call: TRBJ2-7
cdr3_nt: TGTGCCAGCAGCCCGTCGGGACTAGCGCCCACAGATACGCAGTATTTT; cdr3_aa: CASSPSGLAPTDTQYF; v_call: TRBV7-2; d_call: TRBD2; clone_size: NA; j_call: TRBJ2-3
cdr3_nt: TGCGCCAGCAGCTTTTCCCCGAGCGGGAACACCGGGGAGCTGTTTTTT; cdr3_aa: CASSFSPSGNTGELFF; v_call: TRBV5-1; d_call: NA; clone_size: NA; j_call: TRBJ2-2
cdr3_nt: TGTGCCAGCAGTTTATCAACAGGGGTCGGGACCGGGGAGCTGTTTTTT; cdr3_aa: CASSLSTGVGTGELFF; v_call: TRBV28; d_call: TRBD1; clone_size: NA; j_call: TRBJ2-2
cdr3_nt: TGCGCCAGCAGCCTCGGGGGATTGAACGGGGAGCTGTTTTTT; cdr3_aa: CASSLGGLNGELFF; v_call: TRBV4-1; d_call: NA; clone_size: NA; j_call: TRBJ2-2
cdr3_nt: TGTGCCAGCTCACCTGCGACTAGCGGAGGTAGCACAGATACGCAGTATTTT; cdr3_aa: CASSPATSGGSTDTQYF; v_call: TRBV18; d_call: TRBD2; clone_size: once; j_call: TRBJ2-3
cdr3_nt: TGCGCCAGCAGCTTGGCCCTTAGGGGACAGGGGGTGACTGAAGCTTTCTTT; cdr3_aa: CASSLALRGQGVTEAFF; v_call: TRBV5-1; d_call: TRBD1; clone_size: NA; j_call: TRBJ1-1
cdr3_nt: TGTGCCAGCAGGTCCGGACTCTTTAATGAGCAGTTCTTC; cdr3_aa: CASRSGLFNEQFF; v_call: TRBV6-5; d_call: NA; clone_size: NA; j_call: TRBJ2-1
cdr3_nt: TGTGCCTGGAGTTCTGACAGGGACAATTCACCCCTCCACTTT; cdr3_aa: CAWSSDRDNSPLHF; v_call: TRBV30; d_call: TRBD1; clone_size: few; j_call: TRBJ1-6
cdr3_nt: TGCAGCGTTGGACAGAGGGGGCCGGGGACCCAGTACTTC; cdr3_aa: CSVGQRGPGTQYF; v_call: TRBV29-1; d_call: TRBD1; clone_size: NA; j_call: TRBJ2-5
cdr3_nt: TGCGCCAGCAGCTTGGACGCGACAGGGGGCGGAACAGATACGCAGTATTTT; cdr3_aa: CASSLDATGGGTDTQYF; v_call: TRBV5-1; d_call: TRBD1; clone_size: NA; j_call: TRBJ2-3
cdr3_nt: TGTGCCTGGAGTGTGGCCCCCTTTAGCGGGAGCGTCCACGAGCAGTACTTC; cdr3_aa: CAWSVAPFSGSVHEQYF; v_call: TRBV30; d_call: TRBD2; clone_size: NA; j_call: TRBJ2-7
cdr3_nt: TGTGCCAGCAGCCCCGTTGTGGGGGCCGTCGGTACAGATACGCAGTATTTT; cdr3_aa: CASSPVVGAVGTDTQYF; v_call: TRBV7-9; d_call: NA; clone_size: NA; j_call: TRBJ2-3